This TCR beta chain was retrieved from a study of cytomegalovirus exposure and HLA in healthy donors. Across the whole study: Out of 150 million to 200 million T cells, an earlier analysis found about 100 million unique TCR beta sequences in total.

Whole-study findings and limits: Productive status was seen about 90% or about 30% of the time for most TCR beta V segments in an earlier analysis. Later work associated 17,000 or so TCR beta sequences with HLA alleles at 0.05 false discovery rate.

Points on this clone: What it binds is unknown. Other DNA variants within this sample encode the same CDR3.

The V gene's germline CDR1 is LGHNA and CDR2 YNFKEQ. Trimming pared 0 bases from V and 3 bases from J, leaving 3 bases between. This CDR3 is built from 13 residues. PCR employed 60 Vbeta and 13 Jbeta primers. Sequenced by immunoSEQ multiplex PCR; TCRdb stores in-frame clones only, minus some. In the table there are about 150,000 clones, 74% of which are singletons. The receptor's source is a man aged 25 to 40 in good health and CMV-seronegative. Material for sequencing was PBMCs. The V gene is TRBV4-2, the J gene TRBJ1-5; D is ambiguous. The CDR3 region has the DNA TGTGCCAGCAGCCAAGATTACAATCAGCCCCAGCATTTT. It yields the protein CASSQDYNQPQHF.